These T cell receptor beta chains were read from a single sample in a study of naive and memory T cell subsets. TCRdb re-derived calls from the 5' RACE reads in MiXCR, one entry per CDR3 protein. This table holds 45,000 to 55,000 distinct CDR3 sequences, 4.7% found once. Receptors originate from a female donor in good health. Both conserved end residues are part of each CDR3. A D gene is named only where the DNA matches it firmly. Only part of the rows carry a size: once, few, many, or a class if the clone is expanded.

V	size	D	length	J	CDR3	DNA
TRBV2	many	.	13	TRBJ1-6	CASSDGRGSPLHF	TGTGCCAGCAGTGACGGACGGGGCTCACCCCTCCACTTT
TRBV2	many	.	15	TRBJ2-3	CASSVRRERVDTQYF	TGTGCCAGCAGTGTAAGGAGGGAGAGGGTAGATACGCAGTATTTT
TRBV7-9	many	TRBD2	14	TRBJ2-7	CASRPGLARPEQYF	TGTGCCAGCAGACCGGGACTAGCGAGACCAGAGCAGTACTTC
TRBV5-1	many	TRBD1	14	TRBJ2-7	CASSLQGPDYEQYF	TGCGCCAGCAGCTTACAGGGGCCAGACTACGAGCAGTACTTC
TRBV28	many	TRBD1	13	TRBJ2-7	CASSTQGVDEQYF	TGTGCCAGCAGTACCCAGGGGGTCGACGAGCAGTACTTC
TRBV11-2	many	.	13	TRBJ1-3	CASSFWVENTIYF	TGTGCCAGCAGCTTTTGGGTAGAGAACACCATATATTTT
TRBV6-2/TRBV6-3	many	.	13	TRBJ2-1	CASCPGRFNEQFF	.
TRBV23-1	many	.	13	TRBJ1-5	CASSPQGNQPQHF	TGCGCCAGCAGTCCCCAGGGCAATCAGCCCCAGCATTTT
TRBV5-1	few	TRBD1	14	TRBJ2-7	CASSRPGQGYEQYF	TGCGCCAGCAGCCGCCCGGGACAGGGGTACGAGCAGTACTTC
TRBV6-2/TRBV6-3	many	.	12	TRBJ1-4	CASRGGTEKLFF	TGTGCCAGCAGAGGAGGGACGGAAAAACTGTTTTTT
TRBV30	many	.	12	TRBJ2-3	CACNPSTDTQYF	TGTGCCTGCAACCCTTCCACAGATACGCAGTATTTT
TRBV7-3	few	.	15	TRBJ2-7	CASSLAGKGMSEQYF	TGTGCCAGCAGCTTGGCAGGGAAGGGGATGAGCGAGCAGTACTTC
TRBV6-1	few	.	12	TRBJ1-1	CASSECRTEAFF	TGTGCCAGCAGTGAGTGTAGAACTGAAGCTTTCTTT
TRBV19	many	TRBD1	15	TRBJ1-1	CASSSVSDRGRLVFF	TGTGCCAGTAGCTCAGTTTCCGACAGGGGGCGATTGGTTTTCTTT
TRBV18	many	.	17	TRBJ2-1	CASSPSRGAEGYNEQFF	TGTGCCAGCTCACCCTCTAGGGGAGCGGAGGGATACAATGAGCAGTTCTTC
TRBV20-1	many	TRBD2	15	TRBJ2-7	CSASHLAGAVDEQYF	TGCAGTGCTAGCCACTTAGCGGGAGCTGTCGACGAGCAGTACTTC
TRBV12-3/TRBV12-4	many	.	14	TRBJ1-1	CASSFSDRNTEAFF	TGTGCCAGCAGCTTTTCAGACAGGAACACTGAAGCTTTCTTT
TRBV27	many	TRBD2	17	TRBJ2-7	CASSLSGGQQPAYEQYF	TGTGCCAGCAGTTTAAGCGGGGGCCAGCAGCCAGCCTACGAGCAGTACTTC
TRBV4-1	many	TRBD1	16	TRBJ1-5	CASSQVPGQINQPQHF	TGCGCCAGCAGCCAAGTGCCGGGACAGATCAATCAGCCCCAGCATTTT
TRBV29-1	many	.	11	TRBJ2-1	CSIEVMGQQFF	TGCAGCATCGAGGTAATGGGCCAGCAGTTCTTC
TRBV28	many	TRBD1	15	TRBJ2-5	CASSLFSGGMKTQYF	TGTGCCAGCAGTTTATTTTCAGGGGGTATGAAGACCCAGTACTTC
TRBV19	few	.	11	TRBJ1-2	CASSTPIGYTF	TGTGCCAGTAGTACTCCAATCGGCTACACCTTC
TRBV29-1	many	TRBD2	17	TRBJ2-3	CSVERLAGGPSTDTQYF	TGCAGCGTTGAGAGACTAGCGGGAGGGCCGAGCACAGATACGCAGTATTTT
TRBV29-1	many	.	14	TRBJ2-1	CSVGVVGPGNEQFF	TGCAGCGTTGGTGTGGTCGGGCCAGGCAATGAGCAGTTCTTC
TRBV7-3	many	.	15	TRBJ2-3	CASSQGLPRTDTQYF	TGTGCCAGCAGTCAGGGACTCCCCAGAACAGATACGCAGTATTTT
TRBV20-1	many	.	14	TRBJ2-7	CSAILGTWGSEQYF	TGCAGTGCTATACTTGGGACCTGGGGCTCGGAGCAGTACTTC
TRBV11-2	many	.	11	TRBJ2-2	CASSPWGELFF	TGTGCCAGCAGCCCTTGGGGGGAGCTGTTTTTT
TRBV20-1	few	.	19	TRBJ1-2	CSARLAADGLQKTSYGDTF	TGCAGTGCTAGATTGGCGGCTGATGGGCTCCAAAAAACGAGCTATGGCGACACCTTC
TRBV7-2	.	.	15	TRBJ2-5	CASSLALSGLETQYF	TGTGCCAGCAGCTTAGCGCTGTCAGGGTTAGAGACCCAGTACTTC
TRBV30	many	.	13	TRBJ1-5	CAWSGGRNQPQHF	TGTGCCTGGAGTGGAGGGCGCAATCAGCCCCAGCATTTT
TRBV27	many	TRBD2	16	TRBJ2-1	CASSLRLAGGYNEQFF	TGTGCCAGCAGTCTAAGACTAGCGGGAGGATACAATGAGCAGTTCTTC
TRBV6-2/TRBV6-3	few	TRBD2	15	TRBJ2-5	CASSAGLVVRETQYF	TGTGCCAGCAGTGCCGGACTAGTTGTTCGAGAGACCCAGTACTTC
TRBV7-9	many	.	14	TRBJ1-2	CASSLAGANYGYTF	TGTGCCAGCAGCTTAGCGGGAGCTAACTATGGCTACACCTTC
TRBV20-1	many	TRBD2	17	TRBJ2-7	CSASLSTGREYYHEQYF	TGCAGTGCGTCACTCTCGACGGGGCGGGAGTATTACCACGAGCAGTACTTC
TRBV25-1	many	.	15	TRBJ2-7	CASSDDYEIPQQQYF	TGTGCCAGCAGTGATGATTATGAGATTCCCCAGCAGCAGTACTTC
TRBV28	.	TRBD1	16	TRBJ1-5	CASSSPQGAGGQPQHF	TGTGCCAGCAGCTCCCCACAGGGGGCGGGGGGTCAGCCCCAGCATTTT
TRBV9	.	.	17	TRBJ2-7	CASSITDSGPLAYEQYF	TGTGCCAGCAGCATTACCGATTCGGGACCCTTGGCCTACGAGCAGTACTTC
TRBV9	few	.	14	TRBJ1-2	CASSVSDKSYGDTF	TGTGCCAGCAGCGTGTCAGACAAGTCCTACGGCGACACCTTC
TRBV6-6	many	TRBD1	15	TRBJ2-2	CASSLGQVNTGELFF	TGTGCCAGCAGTCTGGGACAGGTCAACACCGGGGAGCTGTTTTTT
TRBV27	few	TRBD2	17	TRBJ2-3	CASSAYRLAGRADTQYF	TGTGCCAGCAGTGCATATCGACTAGCGGGCAGGGCAGATACGCAGTATTTT
TRBV7-9	many	TRBD1	14	TRBJ2-1	CASSPRDRNYEQFF	TGTGCCAGCAGCCCCCGGGACAGAAACTATGAGCAGTTCTTC
TRBV20-1	many	TRBD2	14	TRBJ2-7	CSALIGTRTYEQYF	TGCAGTGCTCTCATCGGGACTAGAACCTACGAGCAGTACTTC
TRBV10-3	many	TRBD2	19	TRBJ2-1	CAISEIQGLAGGGSNEQFF	TGTGCCATCAGTGAGATTCAGGGGCTAGCGGGAGGAGGGTCCAATGAGCAGTTCTTC
TRBV7-8	many	TRBD2	18	TRBJ2-3	CASSLGGSGRAGEVTQYF	TGTGCCAGCAGCTTAGGAGGTAGCGGGAGGGCCGGTGAAGTTACGCAGTATTTT
TRBV5-6	many	.	15	TRBJ1-2	CASSLRPGQAYGYTF	TGTGCCAGCAGCCTAAGACCGGGACAAGCTTATGGCTACACCTTC
TRBV12-3/TRBV12-4	.	.	15	TRBJ2-4	CASSITSPNKNIQYF	TGTGCCAGCAGTATTACTAGCCCCAACAAAAACATTCAGTACTTC
TRBV7-2	many	.	13	TRBJ1-5	CASSLIDNQPQHF	TGTGCCAGCAGCTTAATAGACAATCAGCCCCAGCATTTT